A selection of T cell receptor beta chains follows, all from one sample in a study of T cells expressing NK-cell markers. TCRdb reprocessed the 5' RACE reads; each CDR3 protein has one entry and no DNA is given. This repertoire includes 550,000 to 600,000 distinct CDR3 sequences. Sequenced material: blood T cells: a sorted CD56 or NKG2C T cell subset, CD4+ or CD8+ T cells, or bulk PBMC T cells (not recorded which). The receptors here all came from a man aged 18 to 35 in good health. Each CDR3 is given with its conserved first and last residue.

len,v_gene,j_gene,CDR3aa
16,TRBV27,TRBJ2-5,CASSFLRGGRRETQYF
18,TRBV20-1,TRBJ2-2,CSARFGLAGFLNTGELFF
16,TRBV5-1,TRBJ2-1,CASSFSSGRAYNEQFF
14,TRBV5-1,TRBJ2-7,CASSLEGQGNEQYF
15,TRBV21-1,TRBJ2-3,CASSSPRGEADTQYF
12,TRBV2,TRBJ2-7,CASRTGLVEQYF
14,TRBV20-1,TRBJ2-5,CSAPAVQIQETQYF
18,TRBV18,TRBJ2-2,CASSPFRSGQDGAGELFF
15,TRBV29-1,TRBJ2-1,CSVEIGTGAFNEQFF
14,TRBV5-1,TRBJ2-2,CASSPIGNTGELFF
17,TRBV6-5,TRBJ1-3,CASSLLDRGIAGNTIYF
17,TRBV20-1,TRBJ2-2,CSARPYIGISNTGELFF
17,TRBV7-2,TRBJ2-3,CASSPYGGGLGTDTQYF
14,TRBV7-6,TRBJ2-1,CASSRALGVNEQFF
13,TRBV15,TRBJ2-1,CATSRDYERKQFF
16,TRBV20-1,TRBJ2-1,CSAIVSGRAIYNEQFF
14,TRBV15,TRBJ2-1,CATSGTSSYNEQFF
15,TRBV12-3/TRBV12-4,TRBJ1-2,CASSFATPGVYGYTF
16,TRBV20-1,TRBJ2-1,CSARVLSGATYNEQFF
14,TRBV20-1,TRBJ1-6,CSARLLDGDPPLHF
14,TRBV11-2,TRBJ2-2,CASSFINWGGELFF
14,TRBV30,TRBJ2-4,CAWSDMTSQHIQYF
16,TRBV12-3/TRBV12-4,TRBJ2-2,CASSPPVGTLTGELFF
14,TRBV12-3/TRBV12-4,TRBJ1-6,CASGTWSNNSPLHF
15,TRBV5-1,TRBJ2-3,CASSALAGAPDTQYF
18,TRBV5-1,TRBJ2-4,CASSSLQLAGDFGNIQYF
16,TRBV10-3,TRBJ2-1,CAISESGVSSGNEQFF
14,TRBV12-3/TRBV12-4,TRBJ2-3,CASSPETAPDTQYF
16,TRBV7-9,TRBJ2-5,CASSWGGQGAQETQYF
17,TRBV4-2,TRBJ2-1,CASSQETSGSFYNEQFF
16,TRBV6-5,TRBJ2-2,CASSYVSGRNTGELFF
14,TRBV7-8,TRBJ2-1,CASSIGRAFNEQFF
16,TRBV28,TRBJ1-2,CASSLSGTGDLYGYTF
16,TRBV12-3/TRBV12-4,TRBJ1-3,CASSPGGARSGNTIYF
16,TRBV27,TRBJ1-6,CASRVTGGAYNSPLHF
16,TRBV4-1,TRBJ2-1,CASSPGRTSGYNEQFF
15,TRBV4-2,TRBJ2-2,CASSQSGTGHRELFF
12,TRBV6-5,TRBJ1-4,CASGTRNEKLFF
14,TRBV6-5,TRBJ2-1,CASSYSNLVSGQFF
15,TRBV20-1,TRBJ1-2,CSAPWLEGREYGYTF
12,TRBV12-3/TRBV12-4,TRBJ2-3,CASSLRGATQYF
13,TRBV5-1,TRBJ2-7,CASSGGLHYEQYF
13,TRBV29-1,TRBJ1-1,CSVSPVLNTEAFF
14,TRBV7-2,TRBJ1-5,CASSLVGTDQPQHF
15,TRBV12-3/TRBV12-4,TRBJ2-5,CASSLQGAWGETQYF
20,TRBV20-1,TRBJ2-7,CSARGRLAGGSPSFNYEQYF